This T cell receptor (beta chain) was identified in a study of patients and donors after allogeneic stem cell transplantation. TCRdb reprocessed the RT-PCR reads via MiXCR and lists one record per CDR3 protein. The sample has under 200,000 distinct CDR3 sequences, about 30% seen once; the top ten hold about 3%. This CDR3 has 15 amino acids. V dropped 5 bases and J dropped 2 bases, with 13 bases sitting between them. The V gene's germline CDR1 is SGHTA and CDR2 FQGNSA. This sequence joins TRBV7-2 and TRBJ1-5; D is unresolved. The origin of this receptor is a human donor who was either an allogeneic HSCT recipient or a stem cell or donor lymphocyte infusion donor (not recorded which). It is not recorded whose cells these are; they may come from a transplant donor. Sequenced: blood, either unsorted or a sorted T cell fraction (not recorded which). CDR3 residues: CASSPHLGGNQPQHF. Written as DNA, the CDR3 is TGTGCCAGCAGCCCCCACCTAGGTGGCAATCAGCCCCAGCATTTT.